A single sample is the source of the 15 T cell receptor beta chains below, sequenced in a study of read filtering for tumor transcriptome and immune sequencing. The library was built from roughly 400 ng RNA with molecular barcoded adaptors for alpha/delta and beta/gamma chains. MiXCR, run by TCRdb on the reads, gives a single entry per CDR3 protein. The sample has around 35,000 distinct CDR3 sequences, about an eighth seen once. The sample taken for sequencing was a population of CD138-negative cells sorted from bone marrow. These receptors originate from a donor aged 40 or over with multiple myeloma.

This clonotype showed up many times. The V and J genes are TRBV29-1 and TRBJ2-7, with a weak D call TRBD1 (5 bases). The ends were cut back, 4 bases at V and 1 base at J, with 8 bases in the middle. CDR3 length: 12 residues. Per the germline V gene, CDR1 is SQVTM and CDR2 is ANQGSEA. The CDR3 sequence is CSVGDRSYEQYF. DNA of the CDR3: TGCAGCGTTGGAGACAGATCCTACGAGCAGTACTTC.

In the case of this clonotype: This may be a read error, as it is one base from a much larger clone. The CDR3 region has the DNA TGTGCCAGCAGTCTACAGGGGGCGGTAGCGGTGGATGAGCAGTTCTTC. Translating gives CASSLQGAVAVDEQFF. This sequence joins TRBV12-3 or TRBV12-4 and TRBJ2-1; TRBD1 matches 9 bases. With 5 bases clipped from V and 8 bases from J, the junction kept 13 bases outside the gene matches. The CDR3 spans 16 residues.

This clonotype has a count of ten or more. The chain uses TRBV29-1 and TRBJ2-1; a weak D match, TRBD1 (5 bases). The CDR3 has 10 amino acids. The ends were cut back, 4 bases at V and 7 bases at J, with 5 bases in the middle. Germline V gives CDR1 SQVTM, CDR2 ANQGSEA. The CDR3 bases are TGCAGCGTTGCAGGGAATGAGCAGTTCTTC. Amino acid sequence: CSVAGNEQFF.

On this clonotype: The conserved closing phenylalanine or tryptophan is absent in this CDR3, likely reflecting a read error. The rearrangement uses TRBV7-3 and TRBJ2-1, with 9 positions matching TRBD2. The CDR3 loop spans 16 amino acids. Germline CDR1 SGHTA, CDR2 FQGTGA. Here the CDR3 DNA reads TGTGCCAGCAGCTATGGTACTAGCGGGTCCTACAATGGGCAGTTCCTC. Translated, it gives CASSYGTSGSYNGQFL.

There are many counts of this clonotype. This rearrangement joins TRBV6-5 to TRBJ2-1; 9 positions agree with TRBD2. Trimming cost V 6 bases and J 4 bases; bases outside gene matches: 7. The length of the CDR3 is 15 residues. Looked up from germline, CDR1 is MNHEY and CDR2 is SVGAGI. CDR3: CASSSGLAIYNEQFF. The DNA of the CDR3 is TGTGCCAGCAGCTCTGGACTAGCGATATACAATGAGCAGTTCTTC.

This clonotype has a count of ten or more. This chain joins TRBV20-1 and TRBJ2-2; 10 bases agree with TRBD2. The germline V gene encodes CDR1 DFQATT and CDR2 SNEGSKA (reference sequence). Trimming removed 5 bases from V and 5 bases from J; junction bases left unmatched: 5. The length of the CDR3 is 14 residues. The CDR3 DNA reads TGCAGTGCTTTAGCGGGAGGTCGGACCGGGGAGCTGTTTTTT. Amino acids: CSALAGGRTGELFF.

A few counts support this clonotype. The chain has TRBV27 and TRBJ2-3; 10 bases line up with TRBD1. J lost 5 bases, V lost 2 bases, and 1 base had no gene match. Per the germline V gene, CDR1 is MNHEY and CDR2 is SMNVEV (reference sequence). The CDR3 is 14 amino acids. The DNA for the CDR3 is TGTGCCAGCAGTTTACGGACAGGGGGAGATACGCAGTATTTT. It specifies CASSLRTGGDTQYF.

As concerns this clonotype: At one boundary the junction diverges from the germline segment, which might be a read error. The V and J genes are TRBV20-1 and TRBJ1-1; 8 bases line up with TRBD1. Per germline, CDR1 DFQATT and CDR2 SNEGSKA (reference sequence). CDR3 length: 15 amino acids. Written as DNA, the CDR3 is TGCAGTGCCTCCAGGACAGGGAAGATGAACACTGGAGCTTTCTTT. Its translation is CSASRTGKMNTGAFF.

This clonotype has just a few counts. One junction end disagrees with the germline gene, perhaps due to a read error. This sequence joins TRBV28 and TRBJ2-7; D remains unclear. This CDR3 region has 12 residues. The V gene's germline CDR1 is MDHEN and CDR2 SYDVKM. CDR3 protein: CASRGNSYGQYF. The CDR3 region has the DNA TGTGCCAGCAGAGGCAACTCCTACGGGCAGTACTTC.

This clonotype was counted ten times or more. For the CDR3, the DNA is TGTGCCAGCAGCTTCAGGGGCTCCTACAATGAGCAGTTCTTC. Translated, it gives CASSFRGSYNEQFF. The V gene is TRBV11-2, the J gene TRBJ2-1; a weak D match, TRBD1 (6 bases). Trimming left V 3 bases short and J 0 bases short, with 6 bases between. This CDR3 is built from 14 residues. Germline values: CDR1 SGHAT, CDR2 FQNNGV.

With respect to this clonotype: Since a much larger clone is just one base distant, this may be a read error. The chain carries TRBV28 and TRBJ2-7; no firm D call. The CDR3 length is 13 residues. V was cut by 5 bases and J by 0 bases, with 8 bases left in between. Germline assignment: CDR1 MDHEN and CDR2 SYDVKM. This chain's CDR3 is CASSHRNSYEQYF. The DNA for the CDR3 is TGTGCCAGCAGTCATCGTAACTCCTACGAGCAGTACTTC.

This clonotype came up many times. The rearrangement uses TRBV20-1 and TRBJ2-1; perhaps TRBD1 as D (5 bases). The CDR3 sequence is 12 residues long. Germline CDR1 reads DFQATT; CDR2 reads SNEGSKA (reference sequence). Deletions cut 0 bases from V and 9 bases from J, with 9 bases between. CDR3 DNA sequence: TGCAGTGCTAGAGACCGACAGTTTGAGCAGTTCTTC. It codes for CSARDRQFEQFF.

This clonotype was counted many times. The rearrangement uses TRBV20-1 and TRBJ2-7; 8 nucleotides match TRBD1. The V gene's germline CDR1 is DFQATT and CDR2 SNEGSKA (reference sequence). This CDR3 has 13 amino acids. J was trimmed by 7 bases and V by 6 bases; bases with no gene match: 11. The DNA of the CDR3 is TGCAGTGCACCCAGACAGGGGACCAAGGAGCAGTACTTC. This encodes CSAPRQGTKEQYF.

This clonotype was recorded many times. The chain has TRBV15 and TRBJ2-3; 14 bases are a match to TRBD2. Germline V gene sequence: CDR1 LNHNV, CDR2 YYDKDF (reference sequence). The CDR3 sequence is 16 residues long. The trim removed 2 bases at V and 4 bases at J, leaving 2 bases unmatched. The CDR3 here is CATSRMGLAGADTQYF. CDR3 nucleotide sequence: TGTGCCACCAGCAGAATGGGACTAGCGGGAGCAGATACGCAGTATTTT. Complete variable domain (other parts from reference TRBV15 and TRBJ2-3): DAMVIQNPRYQVTQFGKPVTLSCSQTLNHNVMYWYQQKSSQAPKLLFHYYDKDFNNEADTPDNFQSRRPNTSFCFLDIRSPGLGDTAMYLCATSRMGLAGADTQYFGPGTRLTVL.

Many counts were recorded for this clonotype. The CDR3 DNA reads TGTGCCAGCAGCTTGGATAGCGGGAGAACCGGGGAGCTGTTTTTT. It translates to CASSLDSGRTGELFF. The chain couples TRBV5-6 to TRBJ2-2; 9 bases line up with TRBD2. Trimming at V came to 0 bases and at J to 5 bases, leaving 2 bases not matched to a gene. The CDR3 spans 15 residues. Germline assignment: CDR1 SGHDT and CDR2 YYEEEE.